One sample yielded the 18 T cell receptor beta chains listed below, sequenced in a study of T cell repertoires and Cas9 in healthy adults. The table came from immunoSEQ multiplex PCR; TCRdb's copy has only in-frame clones and leaves some out. In the table there are tens of thousands of clones, about nine tenths of which are singletons. Sequencing was performed on CD4+ effector T cells (CD127+, CD25-, CD137-, CD154-) from PBMCs; culture status not recorded. These receptors originate from a human donor in good health.

The chain carries TRBV30 and TRBJ2-2; D is possibly TRBD1 (5 bases). The CDR3 sequence is 14 residues long. Germline V gene data show CDR1 as GTSNPN and CDR2 as SVGIG (reference sequence). V lost 4 bases, J lost 5 bases, and 14 bases lay in between. CDR3 loop: CAWNLGLWTGELFF. CDR3 DNA: TGTGCCTGGAATTTGGGGCTTTGGACCGGGGAGCTGTTTTTT.

The gene calls are TRBV27 and TRBJ1-5; a weak D match, TRBD1 (6 bases). Germline V gives CDR1 MNHEY, CDR2 SMNVEV (reference sequence). The CDR3 consists of 14 residues. Trimming removed 6 bases at V and 9 bases at J, with 18 bases between. The CDR3 is CASSPGRGGRPQHF. CDR3 nucleotides: TGTGCCAGCAGCCCTGGAAGAGGGGGTCGGCCCCAGCATTTT.

The chain carries TRBV6-5 and TRBJ1-6; possible D gene TRBD1, 5 bases. Trimming removed 10 bases at V and 7 bases at J, with 17 bases between. The CDR3 totals 14 residues. CDR1 and CDR2 (germline): MNHEY, SVGAGI. CDR3 amino acids: CATQGGRLNSPLHF. The DNA of the CDR3 is TGTGCCACCCAGGGAGGTCGTCTGAATTCACCCCTCCACTTT.

J is TRBJ1-2 and V is TRBV6-5, with D perhaps matching TRBD1 (5 bases). The CDR3 runs to 16 residues. Trimming left V 0 bases short and J 5 bases short, with 16 bases between. Looked up from germline, CDR1 is MNHEY and CDR2 is SVGAGI. CDR3 in DNA: TGTGCCAGCAGTTACTCGCAGCGGGGCTCCCCTTATGGCTACACCTTC. Translated: CASSYSQRGSPYGYTF.

This clone was detected only once. The chain combines TRBV5-6 with TRBJ2-2, with TRBD1 matching over 7 bases. This CDR3 has 16 residues. Germline V gives CDR1 SGHDT, CDR2 YYEEEE. J was trimmed by 0 bases and V by 5 bases; bases with no gene match: 7. CDR3 in amino acids: CASSYAGTANTGELFF. The CDR3 DNA reads as TGTGCCAGCAGTTATGCCGGGACAGCGAACACCGGGGAGCTGTTTTTT.

The chain joins TRBV4-3 to TRBJ1-4; D unclear. Germline assignment: CDR1 LGHNA and CDR2 YSLEER. V shed 0 bases and J shed 8 bases, with 7 bases lying between them. CDR3 length equals 13 residues. The CDR3 loop reads CASSQDPGEKLFF. The CDR3 DNA reads as TGCGCCAGCAGCCAAGACCCGGGGGAAAAACTGTTTTTT.

The chain combines TRBV27 with TRBJ2-7; the D gene is possibly TRBD1 (6 bases). CDR1 MNHEY and CDR2 SMNVEV come from the germline V gene (reference sequence). V lost 5 bases and J 9 bases, leaving 17 bases between the germline ends. The CDR3 contains 13 residues. Here the CDR3 DNA reads TGTGCCAGCAGTCCCCTGGCAGGGGTCGTGCAGTACGTC. It yields the protein CASSPLAGVVQYV.

This chain joins TRBV19 and TRBJ2-1; possibly TRBD1 or TRBD2 for D (5 bases each). This CDR3 contains 12 residues. Trimming stripped 6 bases from V and 4 bases from J, with 7 bases between. Germline V gene sequence: CDR1 LNHDA, CDR2 SQIVND (reference sequence). CDR3 loop: CASRGVYNEQFF. CDR3 nucleotide sequence: TGTGCCAGTAGGGGGGTTTACAATGAGCAGTTCTTC.

This chain uses TRBV5-8 with TRBJ2-2, with D uncertain. The V and J ends lost 4 bases and 7 bases respectively, with 8 bases between them. CDR1 is SGHTS and CDR2 is YDEGEE in the germline V gene. This CDR3 contains 12 residues. The CDR3 nucleotides are TGTGCCAGCAGCCTCTTTAGCGGGGAGCTGTTTTTT. Its translation is CASSLFSGELFF.

This chain uses TRBV5-4 with TRBJ2-4; TRBD1 matches at 8 bases. The germline V gene encodes CDR1 SGHNT and CDR2 YYREEE (reference sequence). This CDR3 is 17 amino acids long. The trim removed 6 bases at V and 4 bases at J, leaving 15 bases unmatched. CDR3 residues: CASTLGTSRTGKNIQYF. CDR3 DNA sequence: TGTGCCAGCACGCTTGGTACGTCCCGGACAGGGAAAAACATTCAGTACTTC. Supplemented by reference TRBV5-4 and TRBJ2-4, the full variable domain reads ETGVTQSPTHLIKTRGQQVTLRCSSQSGHNTVSWYQQALGQGPQFIFQYYREEENGRGNFPPRFSGLQFPNYSSELNVNALELDDSALYLCASTLGTSRTGKNIQYFGAGTRLSVL.

V usage is TRBV11-2 and J usage is TRBJ2-3; TRBD2 matches 7 bases. CDR3 size: 14 residues. The ends lost 3 bases at V and 0 bases at J; junction bases unmatched: 0. The germline V gene encodes CDR1 SGHAT and CDR2 FQNNGV. The chain's CDR3 is CASSFGGSTDTQYF. The CDR3 nucleotides are TGTGCCAGCAGCTTCGGGGGGAGCACAGATACGCAGTATTTT.

The genes are TRBV19 and TRBJ2-1, with a weak D call TRBD1 (6 bases). V was pared by 2 bases and J by 2 bases, with 10 bases between. From germline, CDR1 is LNHDA and CDR2 SQIVND (reference sequence). This CDR3 is 15 amino acids long. The CDR3 reads CASSIRTAPYNEQFF. For the CDR3, the DNA is TGTGCCAGTAGTATACGGACAGCCCCCTACAATGAGCAGTTCTTC.

This clone has a handful of counts. J is TRBJ1-3 and V is TRBV7-9; D is perhaps TRBD1 (5 bases). Deletions cut 5 bases from V and 2 bases from J, with 19 bases between. The CDR3 runs to 17 residues. Germline values: CDR1 SEHNR, CDR2 FQNEAQ (reference sequence). The CDR3 spells CASSPPPRDVTGNTIYF. CDR3 DNA: TGTGCCAGCAGCCCTCCCCCTCGGGACGTCACTGGAAACACCATATATTTT.

This clone was seen once. The genes are TRBV18 and TRBJ2-2; D gene unclear. Germline CDR1 reads KGHSH; CDR2 reads LQKENI. CDR3 length: 18 residues. The germline V and J ends were trimmed by 2 bases and 6 bases, with 22 bases remaining between them. CDR3 DNA: TGTGCCAGCTCACCAGTAATGCCCGAGACAAGGGTTGCCGGGGAGCTGTTTTTT. Translated, it gives CASSPVMPETRVAGELFF.

This rearrangement joins TRBV2 to TRBJ2-5, with TRBD2 matching over 9 bases. The J call could be wrong; TRBJ2-7 is a better fit for the DNA end. Per germline, CDR1 SNHLY and CDR2 FYNNEI. This CDR3 spans 16 amino acids. The chain's CDR3 is CASTEGGGAVGYEQYF. The CDR3 nucleotides read TGTGCCAGCACAGAGGGCGGGGGGGCCGTAGGGTACGAGCAGTACTTC.

The chain recombines TRBV30 with TRBJ1-4, with D uncertain. Germline V gene lookup returns CDR1 GTSNPN and CDR2 SVGIG (reference sequence). V lost 3 bases to trimming and J lost 7 bases, with 9 bases between them. The CDR3 spans 12 residues. CDR3 amino acids: CAWSNSAEKLFF. The CDR3, as DNA: TGTGCCTGGAGCAACAGTGCTGAAAAACTGTTTTTT.

Comment on this clone: Germline is not matched at one junction end, which may reflect a read error. Other nucleotide sequences in the sample specify the same CDR3. This chain joins TRBV7-2 and TRBJ2-5; TRBD2 is a possible D gene (5 bases). The germline CDR1 and CDR2 sequences are SGHTA and FQGNSA. This CDR3 is built from 15 residues. The CDR3 region is CASSLGAGLQETQYF. CDR3 nucleotides: TGTGCCAGCAGCTTAGGGGCGGGCCTCCAAGAGACTCAGTACTTC. The variable domain in full, with the rest retrieved from reference TRBV7-2 and TRBJ2-5, is GAGVSQSPSNKVTEKGKDVELRCDPISGHTALYWYRQSLGQGLEFLIYFQGNSAPDKSGLPSDRFSAERTGGSVSTLTIQRTQQEDSAVYLCASSLGAGLQETQYFGPGTRLLVL.

Here the CDR3 reads CASGQGARETQYF. CDR3 bases: TGCGCCAGCGGACAGGGGGCGCGAGAGACCCAGTACTTC. The V and J genes are TRBV5-1 and TRBJ2-5, with TRBD1 matching over 11 bases. Germline trimming cut 7 bases from V and 4 bases from J; bases unmatched to any gene: 3. The CDR3 extends over 13 amino acids. CDR1 is SGHRS and CDR2 is YFSETQ in the germline V gene.